Following are 21 T cell receptor beta chains from one sample sequenced in a study of OX40 agonist ivuxolimab in advanced cancers. This table comes from immunoSEQ multiplex PCR, and its TCRdb copy is limited to in-frame clones, with some not included. Of 50,000 or so clones detected, about 86% appear once; the ten largest clones hold roughly 6.7%. This specimen consisted of CD4+ or CD8+ T cells sorted from blood, obtained in a trial of the OX40 agonist ivuxolimab. These receptors all stem from an adult with an advanced solid tumor such as melanoma, head and neck, liver or kidney cancer.

The chain combines TRBV6-1 with TRBJ2-3; 8 bases are shared with TRBD1. Per the germline V gene, CDR1 is MNHNS and CDR2 is SASEGT. The CDR3 spans 15 residues. J lost 3 bases, V lost 6 bases, and 8 bases had no gene match. CDR3 residues: CASSGQGAGTDTQYF. In nucleotides, the CDR3 is TGTGCCAGCAGCGGCCAGGGGGCTGGGACAGATACGCAGTATTTT.

This chain connects TRBV6-1 to TRBJ2-7; maybe TRBD1 (5 bases). Germline V gives CDR1 MNHNS, CDR2 SASEGT. The CDR3 is made up of 14 amino acids. Trimming took 7 bases from V and 7 from J, leaving 20 bases between them. The CDR3 is CASIPRVSGREQYF. CDR3 DNA: TGTGCCAGCATCCCCAGGGTATCTGGTAGGGAGCAGTACTTC.

The gene calls are TRBV30 and TRBJ1-2, with unresolved D. Germline values: CDR1 GTSNPN, CDR2 SVGIG (reference sequence). The CDR3 sequence is 14 residues long. Trimming shortened V by 3 bases and J by 8 bases, and 19 bases separated the two germline ends. Written as DNA, the CDR3 is TGTGCCTGGAGACAGCTTAGGCCTCCCTCCGGCTACACCTTC. Protein sequence: CAWRQLRPPSGYTF.

V is TRBV5-1 and J is TRBJ2-3, with D possibly being TRBD2 (5 bases). V lost 0 bases and J 5 bases, leaving 10 bases between the germline ends. Germline CDR1 reads SGHRS; CDR2 reads YFSETQ. The CDR3 has 14 residues. CDR3 sequence reads: CASSLGGEGDTQYF. As DNA, the CDR3 is TGCGCCAGCAGCTTGGGGGGAGAAGGAGATACGCAGTATTTT.

The V gene is TRBV4-1, the J gene TRBJ1-5, with 7 bases identical to TRBD1. The CDR3 spans 16 residues. Germline V gives CDR1 MGHRA, CDR2 YSYEKL. Germline trimming cut 1 base from V and 0 bases from J; bases unmatched to any gene: 3. CDR3 coding DNA: TGCGCCAGCAGCCAAGGGGACAGTTATAGCAATCAGCCCCAGCATTTT. This sequence encodes CASSQGDSYSNQPQHF.

The gene calls are TRBV10-3 and TRBJ2-3; D call uncertain. CDR1 and CDR2 from the germline V gene are ENHRY and SYGVKD. The CDR3 consists of 12 residues. V lost 2 bases, J lost 2 bases, and 2 bases lay in between. The CDR3 nucleotides read TGTGCCATCAGTGAGGTCACAGATACGCAGTATTTT. Its translation is CAISEVTDTQYF.

This clone was detected a few times. The chain combines TRBV18 with TRBJ2-7; 9 bases fit TRBD1. Trimming took 3 bases from V and 4 from J; bases not matched to a gene: 7. Germline lookup yields CDR1 KGHSH and CDR2 LQKENI. The CDR3 contains 15 residues. The CDR3 region has the DNA TGTGCCAGCTCACCCTTCGGGACAGGGTCATACGAGCAGTACTTC. Translated: CASSPFGTGSYEQYF.

V gene TRBV4-2 combines with J gene TRBJ1-1; D not certain. Trimming removed 1 base at V and 0 bases at J, with 9 bases between. The CDR3 spans 15 residues. CDR1 is LGHNA and CDR2 is YNFKEQ in the germline V gene. The CDR3 DNA sequence: TGTGCCAGCAGCCAAGTGGAGGCTGTGAACACTGAAGCTTTCTTT. Translating it yields CASSQVEAVNTEAFF.

The chain combines TRBV28 with TRBJ1-2; weak D call: TRBD1 (5 bases). From germline, CDR1 is MDHEN and CDR2 SYDVKM. The V end lost 8 bases, the J end lost 5 bases, and 15 bases lay between the germline ends. The CDR3 runs to 13 residues. This chain's CDR3 is CASRPTEEYGYTF. DNA for the CDR3: TGTGCCAGCCGACCGACAGAAGAGTATGGCTACACCTTC.

The J gene is TRBJ2-7, the V gene TRBV7-2; D is unresolved. There are 14 residues in the CDR3. The V and J ends lost 1 base and 3 bases respectively, with 10 bases between them. Germline V gives CDR1 SGHTA, CDR2 FQGNSA. Written as DNA, the CDR3 is TGTGCCAGCAGCTTAGAGGTGGACCGCTACGAGCAGTACTTC. Protein product: CASSLEVDRYEQYF.

The V gene is TRBV29-1, the J gene TRBJ1-1, with a tentative D call TRBD1 (5 bases). V was pared by 7 bases and J by 3 bases, with 12 bases between. This CDR3 has 12 residues. CDR1 is SQVTM, CDR2 ANQGSEA, per germline. CDR3 nucleotides: TGCAGCGCGGAGGGAGGGGACACTGAAGCTTTCTTT. Translating gives CSAEGGDTEAFF.

V usage is TRBV21-1 and J usage is TRBJ1-1; TRBD1 was called by the table and not checked on the DNA. TRBV21-1 represents a pseudogene. This CDR3 has 13 residues. The CDR3 here is CASSPGQSTEAFF. CDR3 sequence (DNA): TGTGCCAGCAGTCCCGGACAGTCCACTGAAGCTTTCTTT.

The CDR3 loop reads CASSLSGMGTEAFF. DNA for the CDR3: TGCGCCAGCAGCTTGTCCGGCATGGGCACTGAAGCTTTCTTT. The J gene is TRBJ1-1, the V gene TRBV5-1; no clear D gene. Germline CDR1 and CDR2: SGHRS and YFSETQ. The CDR3 sequence is 14 residues long. Trimming shortened V by 1 base and J by 4 bases, and 11 bases separated the two germline ends.

The DNA of the CDR3 is TGTGCCATCACATCGTCGTTGCAGGGAAATTCACCCCTCCACTTT. It is translated as CAITSSLQGNSPLHF. J is TRBJ1-6 and V is TRBV10-3; perhaps TRBD1 as D (5 bases). This CDR3 comprises 15 residues. V shed 7 bases and J shed 7 bases, with 17 bases lying between them. Germline V gives CDR1 ENHRY, CDR2 SYGVKD.

The chain links TRBV6-5 to TRBJ2-7; D perhaps matches TRBD1 (5 bases). CDR3 length: 11 amino acids. Per germline, CDR1 MNHEY and CDR2 SVGAGI. V lost 7 bases to trimming and J lost 4 bases, with 8 bases between them. The CDR3 is CASTQGYEQYF. CDR3 sequence (DNA): TGTGCCAGCACTCAGGGTTACGAGCAGTACTTC.

The gene calls are TRBV7-2 and TRBJ1-1, with D unclear. Trimming took off 1 base at V and 5 bases at J, with 8 bases between the two ends. The CDR3 runs 13 residues. Germline lookup yields CDR1 SGHTA and CDR2 FQGNSA. CDR3 sequence: CASSLDGPTEAFF. The CDR3 DNA reads as TGTGCCAGCAGCTTAGACGGACCTACTGAAGCTTTCTTT.

This clone was counted a single time. The chain employs TRBV5-1 and TRBJ1-1; no clear D gene. The CDR3 runs 14 residues. The germline V gene has CDR1 SGHRS and CDR2 YFSETQ. The V gene lost 0 bases and the J gene lost 7 bases, with 13 bases spanning the gap. This chain's CDR3 is CASSLEGRGREAFF. CDR3 DNA sequence: TGCGCCAGCAGCTTGGAAGGCAGAGGACGTGAAGCTTTCTTT.

CDR3 region: CASSFWRNTLRGTEAFF. Here the CDR3 DNA reads TGCGCCAGCAGCTTTTGGCGGAACACGCTCCGGGGCACTGAAGCTTTCTTT. V gene TRBV5-1 combines with J gene TRBJ1-1; D gene uncertain. The germline V gene has CDR1 SGHRS and CDR2 YFSETQ. The CDR3 extends over 17 amino acids. V was pared by 2 bases and J by 4 bases, with 21 bases between. Drawing the rest from reference TRBV5-1 and TRBJ1-1, the complete variable domain is KAGVTQTPRYLIKTRGQQVTLSCSPISGHRSVSWYQQTPGQGLQFLFEYFSETQRNKGNFPGRFSGRQFSNSRSEMNVSTLELGDSALYLCASSFWRNTLRGTEAFFGQGTRLTVV.

The rearrangement joins TRBV2 to TRBJ1-5; D is unresolved. The CDR3 runs to 14 residues. Germline CDR1 is SNHLY and CDR2 is FYNNEI. With 5 bases removed from V and 4 bases from J, the gap between germline ends came to 12 bases. CDR3 sequence (DNA): TGTGCCAGCAGTAAGGAGGCTGTGAATCAGCCCCAGCATTTT. Residues: CASSKEAVNQPQHF.

This chain uses TRBV5-1 with TRBJ2-6; tentative D call: TRBD1 (6 bases). This CDR3 spans 15 amino acids. Trimming stripped 0 bases from V and 4 bases from J, with 8 bases between. Germline CDR1 reads SGHRS; CDR2 reads YFSETQ. The CDR3 here is CASSLAGAGANVLTF. In nucleotides, the CDR3 is TGCGCCAGCAGCTTGGCAGGGGCAGGGGCCAACGTCCTGACTTTC. The whole variable domain, remainder taken from reference TRBV5-1 and TRBJ2-6, is KAGVTQTPRYLIKTRGQQVTLSCSPISGHRSVSWYQQTPGQGLQFLFEYFSETQRNKGNFPGRFSGRQFSNSRSEMNVSTLELGDSALYLCASSLAGAGANVLTFGAGSRLTVL.

This chain joins TRBV9 and TRBJ2-2; 10 bases fit TRBD1. V gave up 4 bases and J gave up 13 bases; unmatched junction bases: 7. The CDR3 spans 13 residues. CDR1 SGDLS and CDR2 YYNGEE come from the germline V gene. CDR3 bases: TGTGCCAGCAGCACCGAGGACAGGGGGTGGCTGTTTTTT. Amino acid sequence: CASSTEDRGWLFF.